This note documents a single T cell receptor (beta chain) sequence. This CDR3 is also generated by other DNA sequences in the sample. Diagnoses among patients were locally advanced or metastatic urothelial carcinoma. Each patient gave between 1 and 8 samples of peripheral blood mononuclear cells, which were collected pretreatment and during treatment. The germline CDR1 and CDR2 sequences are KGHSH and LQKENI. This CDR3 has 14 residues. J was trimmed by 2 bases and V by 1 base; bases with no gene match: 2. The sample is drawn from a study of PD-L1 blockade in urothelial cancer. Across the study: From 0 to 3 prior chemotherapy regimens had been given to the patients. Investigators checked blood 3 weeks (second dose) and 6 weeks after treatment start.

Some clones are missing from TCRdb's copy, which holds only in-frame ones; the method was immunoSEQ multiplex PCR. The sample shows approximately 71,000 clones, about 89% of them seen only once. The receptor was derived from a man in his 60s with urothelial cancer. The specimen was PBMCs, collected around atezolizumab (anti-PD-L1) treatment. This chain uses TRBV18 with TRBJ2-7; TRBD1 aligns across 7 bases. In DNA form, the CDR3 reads TGTGCCAGCTCACCACGACAGGGCACCTACGAGCAGTACTTC. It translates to CASSPRQGTYEQYF.